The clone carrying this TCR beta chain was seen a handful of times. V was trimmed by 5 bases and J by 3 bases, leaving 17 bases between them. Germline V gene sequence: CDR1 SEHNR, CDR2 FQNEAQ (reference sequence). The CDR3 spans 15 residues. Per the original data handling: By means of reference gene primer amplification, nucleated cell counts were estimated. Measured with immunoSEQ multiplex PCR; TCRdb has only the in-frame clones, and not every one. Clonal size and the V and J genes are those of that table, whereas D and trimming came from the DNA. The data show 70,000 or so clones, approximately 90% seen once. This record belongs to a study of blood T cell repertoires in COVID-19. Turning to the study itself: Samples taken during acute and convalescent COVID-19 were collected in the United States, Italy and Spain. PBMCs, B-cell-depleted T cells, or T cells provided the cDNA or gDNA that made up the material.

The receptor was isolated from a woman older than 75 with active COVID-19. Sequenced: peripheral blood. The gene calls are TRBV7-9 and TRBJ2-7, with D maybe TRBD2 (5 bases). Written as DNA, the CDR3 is TGTGCCAGCAGCCCGAGGGCTAGTGGAGGCTACGAGCAGTACTTC. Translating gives CASSPRASGGYEQYF.